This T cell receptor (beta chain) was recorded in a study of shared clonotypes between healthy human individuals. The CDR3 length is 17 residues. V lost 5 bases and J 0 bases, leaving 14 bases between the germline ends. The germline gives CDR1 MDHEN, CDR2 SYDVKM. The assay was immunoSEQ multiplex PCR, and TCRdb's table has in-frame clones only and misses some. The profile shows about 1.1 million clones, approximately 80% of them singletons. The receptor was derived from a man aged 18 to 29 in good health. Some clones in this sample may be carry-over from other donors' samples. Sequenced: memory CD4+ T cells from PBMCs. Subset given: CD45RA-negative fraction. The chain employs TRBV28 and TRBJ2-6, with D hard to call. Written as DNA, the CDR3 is TGTGCCAGCAGTATTTTAGGCCAGTTCTCTGGGGCCAACGTCCTGACTTTC. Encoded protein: CASSILGQFSGANVLTF.